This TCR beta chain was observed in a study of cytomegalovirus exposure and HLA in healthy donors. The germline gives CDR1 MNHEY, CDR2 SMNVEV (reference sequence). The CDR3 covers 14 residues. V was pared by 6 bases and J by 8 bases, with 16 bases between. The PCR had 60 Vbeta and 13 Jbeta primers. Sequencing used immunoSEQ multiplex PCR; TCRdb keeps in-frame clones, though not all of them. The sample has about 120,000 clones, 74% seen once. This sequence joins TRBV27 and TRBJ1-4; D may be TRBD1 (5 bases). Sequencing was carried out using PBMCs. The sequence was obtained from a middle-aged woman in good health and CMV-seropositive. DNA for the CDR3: TGTGCCAGCAGGGAGGGAGGGGTTGGGGAAAAACTGTTTTTT. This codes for CASREGGVGEKLFF.